The 5 T cell receptor beta chains given below trace back to one sample, sequenced in a study of T-cell memory formation after mild COVID-19. TCRdb redid the calling of the 5' RACE reads with MiXCR, one entry per CDR3 protein. The sample comprises roughly 99,000 distinct CDR3 sequences, about an eighth of which are singletons, and roughly 40% rests with the top ten. The material sequenced was PBMCs or a T cell subset sorted from them (not recorded which). The source of these receptors is a man aged 18 to 29 who had mild COVID-19 (a few samples of this study predate the infection). Cell type and time point are not known.

The chain employs TRBV11-2 and TRBJ2-1; 15 bases align to TRBD2. This CDR3 has 15 amino acids. CDR1 is SGHAT and CDR2 is FQNNGV in the germline V gene. After removal of 4 bases from V and 9 bases from J, the junction contained 4 bases not matched to a gene. CDR3 DNA sequence: TGTGCCAGCAGCTGGACTAGCGGGGGGGCAGGTGAGCAGTTCTTC. Translated: CASSWTSGGAGEQFF.

J is TRBJ1-1 and V is TRBV27, with a weak D call TRBD1 (6 bases). Germline CDR1 reads MNHEY; CDR2 reads SMNVEV (reference sequence). The CDR3 is made up of 13 amino acids. Trimming took off 10 bases at V and 5 bases at J, with 17 bases between the two ends. In DNA form, the CDR3 reads TGTGCCACGGGGGCTAGTCCGGGAACTGAAGCTTTCTTT. It codes for CATGASPGTEAFF.

The rearrangement uses TRBV7-2 and TRBJ1-1; 9 bases align to TRBD1. CDR1 is SGHTA and CDR2 is FQGNSA in the germline V gene. Losses at the gene ends were 6 bases for V and 3 bases for J; bases not matched to a gene: 5. The CDR3 is 14 amino acids. DNA of the CDR3: TGTGCCAGCAGGTTAACAGGGGGCCACACTGAAGCTTTCTTT. Translating gives CASRLTGGHTEAFF. Together with reference TRBV7-2 and TRBJ1-1, the CDR3 gives the full variable domain: GAGVSQSPSNKVTEKGKDVELRCDPISGHTALYWYRQSLGQGLEFLIYFQGNSAPDKSGLPSDRFSAERTGGSVSTLTIQRTQQEDSAVYLCASRLTGGHTEAFFGQGTRLTVV.

The chain couples TRBV27 to TRBJ2-2; no reliable D call. The germline gives CDR1 MNHEY, CDR2 SMNVEV (reference sequence). CDR3 size: 15 residues. The V and J ends lost 4 bases and 6 bases respectively, with 15 bases between them. The CDR3 here is CASSSLFRGAGELFF. CDR3 coding DNA: TGTGCCAGCAGTTCCCTATTCCGAGGCGCCGGGGAGCTGTTTTTT.

The J gene is TRBJ2-1, the V gene TRBV5-1, with D unresolved. This CDR3 is built from 13 residues. The ends were cut back, 2 bases at V and 3 bases at J, with 6 bases in the middle. CDR1 is SGHRS, CDR2 YFSETQ, per germline. CDR3 nucleotide sequence: TGCGCCAGCAGCTTCAGCCTCTACAATGAGCAGTTCTTC. It specifies CASSFSLYNEQFF.